Each of the 18 T cell receptor beta chains below was sequenced from the same sample in a study of T cell repertoires in cytomegalovirus infection. TCRdb called the reads again in MiXCR, with one record for every CDR3 protein. Of about a million distinct CDR3 sequences in the sample, roughly 30% were seen once. Their recognized antigens are unknown. The input for sequencing was cultured CD8+ T cells from PBMCs, taken from culture after CMV antigen stimulation. These receptors were taken from a human donor in good health (CMV status not recorded). Some clones in this sample may be carry-over from other donors' samples.

This clonotype is a singleton in its sample. This CDR3 fails to terminate in the conserved phenylalanine or tryptophan, so it likely reflects a read error. The chain is built from TRBV6-6 and TRBJ1-5; 9 positions agree with TRBD1. V lost 6 bases to trimming and J lost 5 bases; unmatched junction nucleotides: 5. The CDR3 totals 14 residues. Germline CDR1 is MNHNY and CDR2 is SVGAGI (reference sequence). CDR3 protein: CASSPTGGHQPQHL. The CDR3, as DNA: TGTGCCAGCAGCCCCACAGGGGGCCATCAGCCCCAGCATTTG.

The gene calls are TRBV27 and TRBJ2-1; D is unresolved. Germline V CDR1 and CDR2: MNHEY, SMNVEV (reference sequence). Trimming cost V 5 bases and J 6 bases, with 14 bases left between them. The CDR3 is made up of 14 amino acids. The CDR3 is CASSISTNSNEQFF. For the CDR3, the DNA is TGTGCCAGCAGTATTTCGACCAACTCCAATGAGCAGTTCTTC.

As concerns this clonotype: Likely a read error: the CDR3 ends without its conserved phenylalanine or tryptophan. This chain connects TRBV7-2 to TRBJ2-5; D may be TRBD1 (5 bases). Germline assignment: CDR1 SGHTA and CDR2 FQGNSA. The germline V and J ends were trimmed by 0 bases and 4 bases, with 6 bases remaining between them. The CDR3 extends over 13 amino acids. As DNA, the CDR3 is TGTGCCAGCAGCTTAGCAAGGGGAGAGACCCAGTACCTC. Protein sequence: CASSLARGETQYL.

With regard to this clonotype: Germline and junction disagree at one end, which may indicate a read error. This chain uses TRBV4-1 with TRBJ2-2; TRBD2 matches at 9 bases. The CDR3 is made up of 14 amino acids. Germline CDR1 is MGHRA and CDR2 is YSYEKL. The DNA for the CDR3 is TGTGCCAGCAGCAAGACTAGCGGTACCGGGGAGCTGTTTTTT. Translating it yields CASSKTSGTGELFF.

This clonotype has a count of ten or more. The V gene is TRBV7-8, the J gene TRBJ1-6; tentative D call: TRBD1 (6 bases). V was trimmed by 4 bases and J by 10 bases, leaving 14 bases between them. The CDR3 consists of 14 residues. CDR1 SGHVS and CDR2 FQNEAQ come from the germline V gene. CDR3 loop: CASSSRAQGSPLHF. CDR3 sequence (DNA): TGTGCCAGCAGCTCCCGGGCCCAGGGGTCACCCCTCCACTTT.

Comments on this clonotype: This may come from a read error, since a much larger clone is one base off. The chain uses TRBV7-9 and TRBJ2-2, with D possibly being TRBD1 (6 bases). CDR3 length equals 17 residues. Germline CDR1 and CDR2: SEHNR and FQNEAQ (reference sequence). The CDR3 sequence: CASSSRGDMKPTEELFF. The CDR3 coding sequence is TGTGCCAGCAGCTCTCGAGGGGACATGAAACCTACCGAGGAGCTGTTTTTT. The variable domain in full, completed from reference TRBV7-9 and TRBJ2-2, reads DTGVSQNPRHKITKRGQNVTFRCDPISEHNRLYWYRQTLGQGPEFLTYFQNEAQLEKSRLLSDRFSAERPKGSFSTLEIQRTEQGDSAMYLCASSSRGDMKPTEELFFGEGSRLTVL.

This clonotype was detected a few times. This sequence joins TRBV19 and TRBJ1-2, with 7 positions matching TRBD1. The CDR3 extends over 14 amino acids. Germline values: CDR1 LNHDA, CDR2 SQIVND (reference sequence). The CDR3 DNA follows: TGTGCTGCCAGTACCCTCTTACAGGGGCATGGCTACACCTTC. This sequence encodes CAASTLLQGHGYTF.

The CDR3 reads CASSSRTNGYTF. CDR3 in DNA: TGTGCCAGCAGCTCCCGGACAAATGGCTACACCTTC. This chain links TRBV5-8 with TRBJ1-2, with D possibly being TRBD1 (5 bases). CDR3 length: 12 amino acids. Trimming took 3 bases from V and 6 from J, leaving 9 bases between them. The V gene's germline CDR1 is SGHTS and CDR2 YDEGEE.

This clonotype was seen more than once but under ten times. The V gene is TRBV7-6, the J gene TRBJ2-3; tentative D call: TRBD2 (5 bases). This CDR3 contains 16 residues. V was trimmed by 5 bases and J by 2 bases, leaving 17 bases between them. Germline V CDR1 and CDR2: SGHVS, FNYEAQ. CDR3 DNA sequence: TGTGCCAGCAGCCCCCACCAGGCGGGCGTCACAGATACGCAGTATTTT. Protein: CASSPHQAGVTDTQYF.

The J gene is TRBJ2-4, the V gene TRBV12-3 or TRBV12-4, with TRBD2 as a possible D gene (6 bases). This CDR3 region has 16 residues. V shed 6 bases and J shed 2 bases, with 17 bases lying between them. The CDR3 region is CASRRGRGATKNIQYF. The CDR3 coding sequence is TGTGCCAGCAGGAGAGGGCGGGGCGCAACCAAAAACATTCAGTACTTC.

The chain combines TRBV27 with TRBJ2-2; TRBD1 agrees at 9 bases. The V gene's germline CDR1 is MNHEY and CDR2 SMNVEV (reference sequence). Trimming cost V 5 bases and J 1 base; bases outside gene matches: 8. The CDR3 length is 17 residues. CDR3 DNA sequence: TGTGCCAGCAGTAGTATTAGGACAGGGGTGAACACCGGGGAGCTGTTTTTT. Its protein is CASSSIRTGVNTGELFF.

The table lists this clonotype with a few counts. The CDR3 DNA follows: TGTGCCAGCACGGGCAGGGGAATATCTGGGGCCAACGTCCTGACTTTC. Its protein is CASTGRGISGANVLTF. The rearrangement joins TRBV27 to TRBJ2-6, with D maybe TRBD1 (6 bases). The CDR3 loop spans 16 amino acids. CDR1 and CDR2 from the germline V gene are MNHEY and SMNVEV (reference sequence). Trimming stripped 7 bases from V and 1 base from J, with 14 bases between.

This clonotype was counted many times. V gene TRBV7-8 combines with J gene TRBJ1-5, with 7 bases identical to TRBD1. The J segment lost 1 base and the V segment lost 6 bases, leaving 6 bases of the junction unmatched. The CDR3 loop spans 15 amino acids. Looked up from germline, CDR1 is SGHVS and CDR2 is FQNEAQ. The CDR3 spells CASRATGSSNQPQHF. CDR3 nucleotides: TGTGCCAGCAGAGCGACAGGGAGCAGCAATCAGCCCCAGCATTTT.

The chain links TRBV12-3 or TRBV12-4 to TRBJ2-1; 9 nucleotides align to TRBD2. V was clipped by 5 bases and J by 3 bases; unmatched bases: 2. The CDR3 has 14 residues. Written as DNA, the CDR3 is TGTGCCAGCAGTGCGGGGGGGCTCTACAATGAGCAGTTCTTC. It yields the protein CASSAGGLYNEQFF.

The J gene is TRBJ1-3, the V gene TRBV25-1, with D hard to call. CDR1 and CDR2 from the germline V gene are MGHDK and SYGVNS. This CDR3 has 13 residues. The V end lost 5 bases, the J end lost 4 bases, and 9 bases lay between the germline ends. The CDR3 reads CASSSGYGNTIYF. The DNA of the CDR3 is TGTGCCAGCAGTTCAGGCTACGGAAACACCATATATTTT.

This rearrangement joins TRBV12-3 or TRBV12-4 to TRBJ2-5; 8 bases agree with TRBD1. Trimming cost V 5 bases and J 4 bases; bases outside gene matches: 9. This CDR3 contains 15 residues. The CDR3 sequence is CASSLIGQGRETQYF. The DNA for the CDR3 is TGTGCCAGCAGTCTTATTGGACAGGGCCGAGAGACCCAGTACTTC.

CDR3: CASSSGQGILGQYF. DNA of the CDR3: TGTGCCAGCAGTTCGGGACAGGGGATTCTTGGACAGTACTTC. The chain employs TRBV28 and TRBJ2-4; 10 nucleotides align to TRBD1. CDR1 is MDHEN and CDR2 is SYDVKM in the germline V gene. The CDR3 consists of 14 residues. V lost 4 bases, J lost 13 bases, and 10 bases stayed unmatched. The full variable domain, with the rest looked up from reference TRBV28 and TRBJ2-4, is DVKVTQSSRYLVKRTGEKVFLECVQDMDHENMFWYRQDPGLGLRLIYFSYDVKMKEKGDIPEGYSVSREKKERFSLILESASTNQTSMYLCASSSGQGILGQYFGAGTRLSVL.

The gene calls are TRBV6-8 and TRBJ2-1; tentative D call: TRBD2 (6 bases). The CDR3 extends over 14 amino acids. Trimming shortened V by 2 bases and J by 15 bases, and 20 bases separated the two germline ends. Germline V gives CDR1 MNHGY, CDR2 SAAAGT. For the CDR3, the DNA is TGTGCCAGCAGTTACCCCGGGACTCCTCTTCTTTTGTTCTTC. The encoded protein is CASSYPGTPLLLFF.